This is a list of T cell receptor beta chains from one sample in a study of blood T cell repertoires in COVID-19. Assay used: immunoSEQ multiplex PCR; TCRdb lists only in-frame clones, some missing. The sample includes around 58,000 clones, 85% to 90% of them seen just once. Input material: PBMCs or T cells enriched from blood (not recorded which). These receptors all come from a woman in her thirties or forties who had recovered from COVID-19. The CDR3 runs from the conserved cysteine through the conserved F or W. Fields, in order: clone size, J gene, D gene, V gene, CDR3 protein, CDR3 DNA. A D gene is named only where the DNA matches it firmly. Size values are once, few and many counts, or a class for expanded clones, and some rows have none.

.	TRBJ2-2	TRBD1	TRBV19	CASTSGQGYTGELFF	TGTGCCAGTACCTCGGGACAGGGGTACACCGGGGAGCTGTTTTTT
.	TRBJ1-2	.	TRBV10-3	CAISESQHDSHTF	TGTGCCATCAGTGAGTCGCAACACGATTCTCACACCTTC
once	TRBJ2-3	.	TRBV3-1/TRBV3-2	CASSPGRRGLGDTQYF	TGTGCCAGCAGCCCTGGGAGGAGGGGGCTAGGAGATACGCAGTATTTT
.	TRBJ2-2	.	TRBV7-3	CASSPRLGEAGELFF	TGTGCCAGCAGCCCCAGACTAGGGGAGGCCGGGGAGCTGTTTTTT
.	TRBJ1-2	TRBD1	TRBV5-1	CASSLEAGGPYGYTF	TGCGCCAGCAGCTTGGAGGCAGGGGGCCCCTATGGCTACACCTTC
.	TRBJ2-3	.	TRBV5-4	CASSPVIRTDTQYF	TGTGCCAGCAGCCCCGTTATTCGCACAGATACGCAGTATTTT
.	TRBJ2-7	.	TRBV14	CASSRPRGGEQYF	TGTGCCAGCAGCCGGCCGAGAGGAGGCGAGCAGTACTTC
once	TRBJ2-3	.	TRBV29-1	CTFTASTDTQYF	TGCACCTTCACCGCGAGCACAGATACGCAGTATTTT
once	TRBJ2-5	TRBD2	TRBV4-2	CASSPGRLAGGSSETQYF	TGTGCCAGCAGCCCAGGGAGACTAGCGGGGGGGAGTTCAGAGACCCAGTACTTC
.	TRBJ1-5	TRBD1	TRBV6-4	CASSETPGQGDQPQHF	TGTGCCAGCAGTGAAACCCCGGGACAGGGGGATCAGCCCCAGCATTTT
once	TRBJ2-1	.	TRBV11-3	CASSLLTGSNEQFF	TGTGCCAGCAGCTTACTGACAGGTAGCAATGAGCAGTTCTTC
once	TRBJ1-6	TRBD1	TRBV4-1	CASTQGGTGSTPLHF	TGCGCCAGCACACAGGGGGGGACAGGGAGTACACCCCTCCACTTT
.	TRBJ2-3	.	TRBV5-1	CASSLRWGGDPDTQYF	TGCGCCAGCAGCTTGCGGTGGGGGGGCGACCCAGATACGCAGTATTTT
.	TRBJ2-2	.	TRBV9	CASSPIQGTGELFF	TGTGCCAGCAGCCCCATTCAGGGAACCGGGGAGCTGTTTTTT
.	TRBJ1-4	.	TRBV5-5	CASSLGASPTNEKLFF	TGTGCCAGCAGCTTGGGGGCAAGCCCAACTAATGAAAAACTGTTTTTT
once	TRBJ1-2	.	TRBV5-1	CASSLDWGLDYGYTF	TGCGCCAGCAGCTTGGATTGGGGGCTGGACTATGGCTACACCTTC
.	TRBJ1-1	.	TRBV9	CASTLVVGVHAEAFF	TGTGCCAGCACCCTAGTGGTAGGGGTTCACGCTGAAGCTTTCTTT
once	TRBJ1-2	.	TRBV14	CASSLSAGGNYGYTF	TGTGCCAGCAGCCTAAGCGCGGGGGGTAACTATGGCTACACCTTC
few	TRBJ1-2	TRBD1	TRBV4-1	CASSQTGLGDGYTF	TGCGCCAGCAGCCAGACAGGGCTCGGGGACGGCTACACCTTC
.	TRBJ2-7	TRBD1	TRBV11-3	CASSGRTGPPPYEQYF	TGTGCCAGCAGCGGAAGGACAGGGCCTCCACCCTACGAGCAGTACTTC
.	TRBJ1-2	.	TRBV27	CASSWKGNNYGYTF	TGTGCCAGCAGTTGGAAGGGGAATAACTATGGCTACACCTTC
.	TRBJ2-3	.	TRBV19	CASGVDTQYF	TGTGCCAGCGGAGTAGATACGCAGTATTTT
once	TRBJ1-4	.	TRBV11-2	CASSLGGGHFEKLFF	TGTGCCAGCAGCTTAGGGGGGGGACATTTCGAAAAACTGTTTTTT
few	TRBJ2-7	TRBD1	TRBV27	CASSFGQGAVEQYF	TGTGCCAGCAGTTTCGGACAGGGGGCTGTGGAGCAGTACTTC
.	TRBJ2-5	TRBD1	TRBV9	CASSVLDRGETQYF	TGTGCCAGCAGCGTCCTCGACAGGGGAGAGACCCAGTACTTC
once	TRBJ2-4	TRBD2	TRBV9	CASSGETSGINIQYF	TGTGCCAGCAGCGGGGAGACTAGCGGTATAAACATTCAGTACTTC
.	TRBJ2-1	.	TRBV3-1/TRBV3-2	CASSPGGRGRNEQFF	TGTGCCAGCAGCCCTGGGGGGCGGGGGAGGAATGAGCAGTTCTTC